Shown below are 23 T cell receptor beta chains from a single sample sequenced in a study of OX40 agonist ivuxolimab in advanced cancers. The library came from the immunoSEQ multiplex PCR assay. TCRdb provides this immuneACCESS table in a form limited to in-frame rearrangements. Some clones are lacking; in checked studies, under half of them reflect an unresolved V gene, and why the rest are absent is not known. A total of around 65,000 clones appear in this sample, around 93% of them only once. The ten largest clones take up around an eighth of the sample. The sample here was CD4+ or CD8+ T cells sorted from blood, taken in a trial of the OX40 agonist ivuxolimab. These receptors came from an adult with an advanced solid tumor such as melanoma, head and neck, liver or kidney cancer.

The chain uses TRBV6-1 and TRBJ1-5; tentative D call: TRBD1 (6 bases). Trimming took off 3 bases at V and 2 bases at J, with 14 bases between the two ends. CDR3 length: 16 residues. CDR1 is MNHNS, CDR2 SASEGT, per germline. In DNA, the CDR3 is TGTGCCAGCAGTGATACAGGGACCGCTCGCAATCAGCCCCAGCATTTT. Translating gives CASSDTGTARNQPQHF.

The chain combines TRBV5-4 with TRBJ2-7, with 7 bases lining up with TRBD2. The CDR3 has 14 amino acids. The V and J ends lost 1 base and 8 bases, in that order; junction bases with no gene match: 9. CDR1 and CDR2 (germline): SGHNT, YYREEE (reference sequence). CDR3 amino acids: CASSLYRAGAKQYF. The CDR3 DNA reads TGTGCCAGCAGCTTGTACCGGGCGGGAGCAAAGCAGTACTTC.

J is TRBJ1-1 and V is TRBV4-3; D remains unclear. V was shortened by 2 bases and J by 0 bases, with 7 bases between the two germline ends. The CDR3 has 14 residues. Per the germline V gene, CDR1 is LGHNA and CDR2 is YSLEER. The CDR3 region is CASSQNSLNTEAFF. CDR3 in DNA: TGCGCCAGCAGCCAAAATAGCTTGAACACTGAAGCTTTCTTT.

This CDR3 reads CASSLGQNKQETQYF. DNA for the CDR3: TGCGCCAGCAGCTTGGGACAGAATAAGCAAGAGACCCAGTACTTC. The chain employs TRBV5-1 and TRBJ2-5; a weak D match, TRBD1 (5 bases). This CDR3 region has 15 residues. Germline CDR1 reads SGHRS; CDR2 reads YFSETQ. Trimming pared 0 bases from V and 2 bases from J, leaving 11 bases between.

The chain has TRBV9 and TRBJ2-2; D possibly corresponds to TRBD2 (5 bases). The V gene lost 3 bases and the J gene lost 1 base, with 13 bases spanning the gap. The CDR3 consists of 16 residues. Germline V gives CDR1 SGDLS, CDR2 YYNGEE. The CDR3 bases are TGTGCCAGCAGCGGTAGTCTAGCAGAGAACACCGGGGAGCTGTTTTTT. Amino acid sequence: CASSGSLAENTGELFF.

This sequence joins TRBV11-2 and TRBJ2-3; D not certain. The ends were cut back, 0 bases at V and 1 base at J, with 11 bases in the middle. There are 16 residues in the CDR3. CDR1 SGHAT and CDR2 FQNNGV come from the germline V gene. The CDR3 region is CASSLDRWVRTDTQYF. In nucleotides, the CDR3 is TGTGCCAGCAGCTTAGACCGTTGGGTGCGCACAGATACGCAGTATTTT.

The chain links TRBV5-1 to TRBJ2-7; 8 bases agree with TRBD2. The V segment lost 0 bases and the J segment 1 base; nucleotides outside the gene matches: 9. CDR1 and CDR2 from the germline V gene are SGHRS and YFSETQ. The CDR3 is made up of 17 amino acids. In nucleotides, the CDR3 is TGCGCCAGCAGCTTGGGTCTAGCGGGCCCCTCGTCCTACGAGCAGTACTTC. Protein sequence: CASSLGLAGPSSYEQYF.

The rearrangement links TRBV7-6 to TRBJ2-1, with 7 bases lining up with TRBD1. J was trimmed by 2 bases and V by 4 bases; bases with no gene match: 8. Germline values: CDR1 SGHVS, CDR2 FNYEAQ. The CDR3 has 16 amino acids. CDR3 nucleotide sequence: TGTGCCAGCAGCTCAGAGGGGCAGGGGGCCTACAATGAGCAGTTCTTC. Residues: CASSSEGQGAYNEQFF.

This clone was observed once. The CDR3 reads CASRGGRMSYEQYF. The DNA of the CDR3 is TGTGCCAGTAGGGGTGGTCGGATGTCCTACGAGCAGTACTTC. J is TRBJ2-7 and V is TRBV19; no clear D gene. Looked up from germline, CDR1 is LNHDA and CDR2 is SQIVND (reference sequence). The CDR3 has 14 residues. The ends were cut back, 6 bases at V and 1 base at J, with 13 bases in the middle.

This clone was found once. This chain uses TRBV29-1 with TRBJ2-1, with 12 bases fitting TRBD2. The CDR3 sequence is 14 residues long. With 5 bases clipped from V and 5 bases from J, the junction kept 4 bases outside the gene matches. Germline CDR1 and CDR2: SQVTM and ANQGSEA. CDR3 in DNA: TGCAGCGTTCCGGGACTAGCGGGCGACAATGAGCAGTTCTTC. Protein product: CSVPGLAGDNEQFF.

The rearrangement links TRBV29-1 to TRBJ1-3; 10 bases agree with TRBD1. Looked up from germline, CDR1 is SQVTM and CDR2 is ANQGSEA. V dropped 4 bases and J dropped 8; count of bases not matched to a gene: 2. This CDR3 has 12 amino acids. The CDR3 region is CSVGTGGDTIYF. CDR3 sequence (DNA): TGCAGCGTTGGGACAGGGGGAGACACCATATATTTT.

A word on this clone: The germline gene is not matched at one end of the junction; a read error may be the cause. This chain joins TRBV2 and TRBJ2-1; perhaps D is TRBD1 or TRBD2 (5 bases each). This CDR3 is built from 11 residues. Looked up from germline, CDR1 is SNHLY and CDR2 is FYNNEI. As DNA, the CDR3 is TGTGCCAGCAGGGGTGGGGGAGAGCAGCTCTTC. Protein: CASRGGGEQLF. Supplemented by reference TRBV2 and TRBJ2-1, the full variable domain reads EPEVTQTPSHQVTQMGQEVILRCVPISNHLYFYWYRQILGQKVEFLVSFYNNEISEKSEIFDDQFSVERPDGSNFTLKIRSTKLEDSAMYFCASRGGGEQLFGPGTRLTVL.

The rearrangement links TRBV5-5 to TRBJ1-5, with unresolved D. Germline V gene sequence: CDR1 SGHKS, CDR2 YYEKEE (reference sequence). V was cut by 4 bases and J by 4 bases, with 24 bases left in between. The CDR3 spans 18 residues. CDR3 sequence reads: CASSQKPWAGLKNQPQHF. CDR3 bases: TGTGCCAGCAGCCAAAAACCCTGGGCCGGACTTAAGAATCAGCCCCAGCATTTT.

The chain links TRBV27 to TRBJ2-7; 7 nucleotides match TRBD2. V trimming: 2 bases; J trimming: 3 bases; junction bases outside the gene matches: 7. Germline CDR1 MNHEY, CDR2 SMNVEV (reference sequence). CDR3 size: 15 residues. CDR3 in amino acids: CASSLRASGDYEQYF. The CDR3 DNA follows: TGTGCCAGCAGTTTACGGGCTAGCGGTGACTACGAGCAGTACTTC.

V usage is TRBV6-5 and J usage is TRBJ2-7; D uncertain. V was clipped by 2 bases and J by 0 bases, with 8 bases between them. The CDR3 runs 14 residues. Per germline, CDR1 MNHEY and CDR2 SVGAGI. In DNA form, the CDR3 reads TGTGCCAGCAGTTACCTGACGGACTCCTACGAGCAGTACTTC. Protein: CASSYLTDSYEQYF.

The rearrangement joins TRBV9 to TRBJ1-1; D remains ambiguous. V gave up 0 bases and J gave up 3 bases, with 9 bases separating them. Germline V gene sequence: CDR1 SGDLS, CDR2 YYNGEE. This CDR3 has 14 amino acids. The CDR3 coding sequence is TGTGCCAGCAGCGTAGATGTAGTGGACACTGAAGCTTTCTTT. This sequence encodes CASSVDVVDTEAFF.

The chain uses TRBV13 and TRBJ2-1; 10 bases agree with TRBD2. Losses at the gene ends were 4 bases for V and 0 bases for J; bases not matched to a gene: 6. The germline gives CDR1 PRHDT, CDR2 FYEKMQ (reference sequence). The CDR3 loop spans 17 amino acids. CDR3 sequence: CASSSVTSGYSYNEQFF. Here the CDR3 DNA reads TGTGCCAGCAGCTCGGTGACTAGCGGGTACTCCTACAATGAGCAGTTCTTC.

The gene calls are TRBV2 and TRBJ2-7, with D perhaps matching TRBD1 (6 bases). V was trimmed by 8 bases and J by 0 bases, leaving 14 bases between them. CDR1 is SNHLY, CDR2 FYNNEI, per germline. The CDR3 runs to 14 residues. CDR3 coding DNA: TGTGCCAGCTTCGAGGGGGTTAGCTCCTACGAGCAGTACTTC. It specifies CASFEGVSSYEQYF.

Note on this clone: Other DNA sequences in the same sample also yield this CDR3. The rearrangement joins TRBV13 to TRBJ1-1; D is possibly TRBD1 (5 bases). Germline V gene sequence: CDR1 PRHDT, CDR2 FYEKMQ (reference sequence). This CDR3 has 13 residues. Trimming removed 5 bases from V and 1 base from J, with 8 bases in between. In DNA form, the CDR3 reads TGTGCCAGCAGCCTAACAGGGAACACTGAAGCTTTCTTT. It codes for CASSLTGNTEAFF.

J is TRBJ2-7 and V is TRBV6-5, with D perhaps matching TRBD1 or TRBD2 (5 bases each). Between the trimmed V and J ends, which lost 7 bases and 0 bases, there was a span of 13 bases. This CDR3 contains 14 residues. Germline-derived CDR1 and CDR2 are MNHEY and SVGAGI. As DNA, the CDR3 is TGTGCCAGCAACCGGGACCGGAGCTCCTACGAGCAGTACTTC. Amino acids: CASNRDRSSYEQYF.

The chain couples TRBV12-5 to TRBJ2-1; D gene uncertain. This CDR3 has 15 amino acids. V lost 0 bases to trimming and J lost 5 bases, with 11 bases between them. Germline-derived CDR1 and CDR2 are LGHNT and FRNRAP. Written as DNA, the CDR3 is TGTGCTAGTGGTTTGGTCCGTGGGCCTAACAATGAGCAGTTCTTC. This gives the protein CASGLVRGPNNEQFF. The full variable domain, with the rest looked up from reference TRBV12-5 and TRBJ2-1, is DARVTQTPRHKVTEMGQEVTMRCQPILGHNTVFWYRQTMMQGLELLAYFRNRAPLDDSGMPKDRFSAEMPDATLATLKIQPSEPRDSAVYFCASGLVRGPNNEQFFGPGTRLTVL.

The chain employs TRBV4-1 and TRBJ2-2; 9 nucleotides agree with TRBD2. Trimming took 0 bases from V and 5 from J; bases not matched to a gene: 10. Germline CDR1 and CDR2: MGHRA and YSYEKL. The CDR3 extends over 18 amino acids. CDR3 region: CASSQDALWREGTGELFF. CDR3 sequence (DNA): TGCGCCAGCAGCCAAGACGCCCTCTGGCGGGAGGGGACCGGGGAGCTGTTTTTT.

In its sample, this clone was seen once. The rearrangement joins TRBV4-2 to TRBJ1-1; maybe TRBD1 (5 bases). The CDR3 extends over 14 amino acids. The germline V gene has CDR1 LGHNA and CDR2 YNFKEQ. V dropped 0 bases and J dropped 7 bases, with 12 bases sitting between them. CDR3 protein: CASSQEGEIVEAFF. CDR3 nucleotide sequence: TGTGCCAGCAGCCAAGAGGGGGAAATAGTTGAAGCTTTCTTT.